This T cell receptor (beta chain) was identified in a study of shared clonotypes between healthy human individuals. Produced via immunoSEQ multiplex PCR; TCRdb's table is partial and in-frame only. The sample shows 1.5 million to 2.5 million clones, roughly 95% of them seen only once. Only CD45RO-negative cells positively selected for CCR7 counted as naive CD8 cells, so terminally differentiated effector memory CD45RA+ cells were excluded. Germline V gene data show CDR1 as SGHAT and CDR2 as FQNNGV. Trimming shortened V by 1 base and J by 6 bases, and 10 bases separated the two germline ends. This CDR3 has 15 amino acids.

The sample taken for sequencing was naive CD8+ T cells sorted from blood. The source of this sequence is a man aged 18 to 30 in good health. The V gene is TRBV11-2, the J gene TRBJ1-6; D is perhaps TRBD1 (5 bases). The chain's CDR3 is CASSLAGAVNSPLHF. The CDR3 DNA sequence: TGTGCCAGCAGCTTAGCCGGGGCAGTTAATTCACCCCTCCACTTT.